This T cell receptor (beta chain) was sequenced during a study of early T cells in non-severe SARS-CoV-2 infection. Study at large: Chains were not paired, and sequencing was done on bulk RNA from unsorted whole blood.

Individual cDNA molecules each received unique molecular identifiers attached to them. TCRdb re-called the 5' RACE reads through MiXCR, storing one row per CDR3 protein. The sample carries 50,000 or so distinct CDR3 sequences, around 14% recorded once. Per the germline V gene, CDR1 is MDHEN and CDR2 is SYDVKM. CDR3 length: 12 residues. The V end was cut by 5 bases, the J end by 7 bases, with 11 bases between. Findings and limits, study-wide: VDJdb-based annotation leaned toward anti-spike CD8 responses and missed private and CD4 specificities.

On this clonotype: Its matching antigen is unknown.

The sequencing sample was made of whole blood. This receptor was taken from an adult who was a healthcare worker with PCR-confirmed SARS-CoV-2 infection or an uninfected control (not recorded which). This sequence joins TRBV28 and TRBJ1-2; D perhaps matches TRBD1 (6 bases). The CDR3 DNA reads TGTGCCAGCAGTCAACAGGGACCTGGCTACACCTTC. Translation gives CASSQQGPGYTF.